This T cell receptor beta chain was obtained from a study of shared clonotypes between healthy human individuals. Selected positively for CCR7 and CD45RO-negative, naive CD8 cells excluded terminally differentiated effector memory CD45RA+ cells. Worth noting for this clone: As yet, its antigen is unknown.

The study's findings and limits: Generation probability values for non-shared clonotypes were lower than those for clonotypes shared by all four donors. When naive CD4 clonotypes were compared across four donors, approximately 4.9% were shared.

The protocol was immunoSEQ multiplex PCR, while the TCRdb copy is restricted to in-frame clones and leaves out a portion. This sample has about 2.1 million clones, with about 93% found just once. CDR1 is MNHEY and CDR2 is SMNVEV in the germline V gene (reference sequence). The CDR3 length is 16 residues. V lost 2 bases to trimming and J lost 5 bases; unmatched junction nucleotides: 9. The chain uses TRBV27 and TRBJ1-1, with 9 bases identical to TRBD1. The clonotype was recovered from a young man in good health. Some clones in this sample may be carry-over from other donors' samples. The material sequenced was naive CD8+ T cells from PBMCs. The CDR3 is CASSLHLGTGITEAFF. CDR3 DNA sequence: TGTGCCAGCAGTTTACATTTGGGGACAGGGATTACTGAAGCTTTCTTT.